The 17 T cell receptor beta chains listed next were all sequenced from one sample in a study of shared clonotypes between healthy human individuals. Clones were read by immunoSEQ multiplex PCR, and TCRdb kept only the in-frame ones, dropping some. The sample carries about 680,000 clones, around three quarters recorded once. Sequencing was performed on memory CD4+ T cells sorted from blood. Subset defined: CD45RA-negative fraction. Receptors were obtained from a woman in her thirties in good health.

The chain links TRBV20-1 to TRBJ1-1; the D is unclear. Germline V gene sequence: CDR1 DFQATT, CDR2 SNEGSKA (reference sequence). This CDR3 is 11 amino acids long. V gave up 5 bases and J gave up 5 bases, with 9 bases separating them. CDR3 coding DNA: TGCAGTGCTCAGAGGTGGACTGAAGCTTTCTTT. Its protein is CSAQRWTEAFF.

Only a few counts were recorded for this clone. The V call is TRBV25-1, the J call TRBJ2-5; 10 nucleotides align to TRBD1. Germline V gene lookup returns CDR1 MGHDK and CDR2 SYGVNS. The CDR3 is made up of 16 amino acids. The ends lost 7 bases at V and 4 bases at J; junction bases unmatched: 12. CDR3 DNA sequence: TGTGCCAGCACTTCCGCCGGGACAGGGGTTTCAGAGACCCAGTACTTC. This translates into CASTSAGTGVSETQYF.

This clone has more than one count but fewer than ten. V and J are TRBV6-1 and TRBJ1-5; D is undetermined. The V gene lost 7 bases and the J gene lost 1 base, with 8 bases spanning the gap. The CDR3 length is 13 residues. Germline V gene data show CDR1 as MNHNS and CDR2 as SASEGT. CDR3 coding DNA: TGTGCCAGCAAAATGGGAAGCAATCAGCCCCAGCATTTT. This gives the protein CASKMGSNQPQHF.

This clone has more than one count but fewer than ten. The CDR3 DNA reads TGTGCCAGCCCCCGGGGCGACCAAGAGACCCAGTACTTC. Its protein is CASPRGDQETQYF. The rearrangement uses TRBV2 and TRBJ2-5, with D perhaps assigned TRBD1 or TRBD2 (5 bases each). Trimming removed 8 bases from V and 0 bases from J, with 10 bases in between. Germline lookup yields CDR1 SNHLY and CDR2 FYNNEI. CDR3 length equals 13 residues.

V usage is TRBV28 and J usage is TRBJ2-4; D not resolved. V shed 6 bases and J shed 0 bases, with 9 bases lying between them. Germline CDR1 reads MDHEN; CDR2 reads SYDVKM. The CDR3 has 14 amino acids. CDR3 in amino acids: CASRGSLAKNIQYF. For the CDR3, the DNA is TGTGCCAGCAGGGGATCTCTAGCCAAAAACATTCAGTACTTC.

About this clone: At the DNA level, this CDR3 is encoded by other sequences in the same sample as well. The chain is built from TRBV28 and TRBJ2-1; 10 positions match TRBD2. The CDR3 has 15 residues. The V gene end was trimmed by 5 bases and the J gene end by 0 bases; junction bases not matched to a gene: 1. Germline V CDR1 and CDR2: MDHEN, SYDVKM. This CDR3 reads CASSLAGVSYNEQFF. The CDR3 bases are TGTGCCAGCAGTCTAGCGGGAGTCTCCTACAATGAGCAGTTCTTC.

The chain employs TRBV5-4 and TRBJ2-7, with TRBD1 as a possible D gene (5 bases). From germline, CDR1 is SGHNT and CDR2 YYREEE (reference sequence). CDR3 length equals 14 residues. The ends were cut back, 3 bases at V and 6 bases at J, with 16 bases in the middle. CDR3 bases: TGTGCCAGCAGCTCGGCAGGGTGGAAGAGCGAGCAGTACTTC. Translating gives CASSSAGWKSEQYF.

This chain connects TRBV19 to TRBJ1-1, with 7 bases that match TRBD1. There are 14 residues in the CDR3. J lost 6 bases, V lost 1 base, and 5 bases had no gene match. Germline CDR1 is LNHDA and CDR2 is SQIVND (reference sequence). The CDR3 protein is CASSIVHRGAEAFF. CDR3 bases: TGTGCCAGTAGTATAGTACACAGGGGCGCTGAAGCTTTCTTT. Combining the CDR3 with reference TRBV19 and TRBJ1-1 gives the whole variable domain DGGITQSPKYLFRKEGQNVTLSCEQNLNHDAMYWYRQDPGQGLRLIYYSQIVNDFQKGDIAEGYSVSREKKESFPLTVTSAQKNPTAFYLCASSIVHRGAEAFFGQGTRLTVV.

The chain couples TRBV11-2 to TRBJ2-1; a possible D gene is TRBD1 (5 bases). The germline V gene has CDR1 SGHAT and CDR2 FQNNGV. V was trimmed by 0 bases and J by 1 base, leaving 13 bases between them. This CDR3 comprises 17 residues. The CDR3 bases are TGTGCCAGCAGCTTAGATCATGGCAGGGCGTCCTACAATGAGCAGTTCTTC. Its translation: CASSLDHGRASYNEQFF.

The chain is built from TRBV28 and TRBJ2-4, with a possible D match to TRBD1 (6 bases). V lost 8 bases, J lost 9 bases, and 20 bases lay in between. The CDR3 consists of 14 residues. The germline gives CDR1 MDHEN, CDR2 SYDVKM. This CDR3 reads CASGRPSRGSIQYF. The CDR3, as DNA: TGTGCCAGCGGGCGCCCTTCGAGGGGGAGCATTCAGTACTTC.

Here the CDR3 reads CSGRDRYEAFF. The CDR3 bases are TGCAGTGGTAGGGACAGATATGAAGCTTTCTTT. V gene TRBV20-1 combines with J gene TRBJ1-1; TRBD1 matches at 7 bases. V lost 7 bases to trimming and J lost 7 bases; unmatched junction nucleotides: 6. Germline-derived CDR1 and CDR2 are DFQATT and SNEGSKA (reference sequence). This CDR3 region has 11 residues.

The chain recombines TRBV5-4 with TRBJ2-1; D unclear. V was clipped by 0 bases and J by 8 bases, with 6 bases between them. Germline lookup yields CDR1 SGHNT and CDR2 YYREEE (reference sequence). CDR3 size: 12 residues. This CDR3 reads CASSLEVHEQFF. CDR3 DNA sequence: TGTGCCAGCAGCTTGGAAGTCCATGAGCAGTTCTTC.

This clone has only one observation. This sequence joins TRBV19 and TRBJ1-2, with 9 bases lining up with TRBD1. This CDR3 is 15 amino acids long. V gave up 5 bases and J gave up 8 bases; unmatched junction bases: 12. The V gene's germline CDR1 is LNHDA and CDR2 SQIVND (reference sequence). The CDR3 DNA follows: TGTGCCAGTAGTCTGATGGGACAGGGTAACTTCGGCTACACCTTC. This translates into CASSLMGQGNFGYTF.

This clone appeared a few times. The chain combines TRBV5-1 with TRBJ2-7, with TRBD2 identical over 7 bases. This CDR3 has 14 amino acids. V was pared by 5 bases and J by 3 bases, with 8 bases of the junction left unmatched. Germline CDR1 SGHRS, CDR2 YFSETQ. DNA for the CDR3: TGCGCCAGCAGTTCCGGGAGGCCCGACTACGAGCAGTACTTC. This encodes CASSSGRPDYEQYF.

CDR3 residues: CASSASRVETQYF. As DNA, the CDR3 is TGTGCCAGCAGTGCTTCTAGGGTAGAGACCCAGTACTTC. The chain joins TRBV6-1 to TRBJ2-5; D is undetermined. The CDR3 consists of 13 residues. Trimming took off 4 bases at V and 4 bases at J, with 10 bases between the two ends. Germline V gene lookup returns CDR1 MNHNS and CDR2 SASEGT.

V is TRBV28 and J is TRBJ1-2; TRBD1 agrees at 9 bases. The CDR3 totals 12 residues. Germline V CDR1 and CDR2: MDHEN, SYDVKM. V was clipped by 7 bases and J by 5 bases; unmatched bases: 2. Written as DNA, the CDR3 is TGTGCCAGCACGGGGACAGGGTATGGCTACACCTTC. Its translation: CASTGTGYGYTF.

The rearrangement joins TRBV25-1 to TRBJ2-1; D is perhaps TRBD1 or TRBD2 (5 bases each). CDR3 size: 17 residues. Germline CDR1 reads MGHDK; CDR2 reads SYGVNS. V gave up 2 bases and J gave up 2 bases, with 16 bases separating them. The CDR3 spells CASSEEDGGGAYNEQFF. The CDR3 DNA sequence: TGTGCCAGCAGTGAAGAGGATGGGGGTGGCGCCTACAATGAGCAGTTCTTC.